A single sample is the source of the 29 T cell receptor beta chains below, sequenced in a study of blood T cell repertoires in COVID-19. Measured with immunoSEQ multiplex PCR; TCRdb has only the in-frame clones, and not every one. The sample has over 250,000 clones, around 90% seen once. The specimen was PBMCs or T cells enriched from blood (not recorded which). Receptors originate from a young woman who had recovered from COVID-19.

This clone was observed a few times. V is TRBV24-1 and J is TRBJ1-2; D is undetermined. The germline V and J ends were trimmed by 4 bases and 4 bases, with 9 bases remaining between them. Germline lookup yields CDR1 KGHDR and CDR2 SFDVKD. The CDR3 runs to 13 residues. CDR3 in amino acids: CATSDRNTYGYTF. CDR3 in DNA: TGTGCCACCAGTGACAGGAACACCTATGGCTACACCTTC.

The chain links TRBV7-9 to TRBJ1-1, with D possibly matching TRBD1 (5 bases). Per the germline V gene, CDR1 is SEHNR and CDR2 is FQNEAQ (reference sequence). V dropped 2 bases and J dropped 4 bases, with 8 bases sitting between them. CDR3 length: 13 amino acids. Written as DNA, the CDR3 is TGTGCCAGCAGCTTAACGACAGCCACTGAAGCTTTCTTT. Translated: CASSLTTATEAFF.

This clone was recorded once. The rearrangement uses TRBV9 and TRBJ1-1; D uncertain. The ends were cut back, 0 bases at V and 2 bases at J, with 8 bases in the middle. From germline, CDR1 is SGDLS and CDR2 YYNGEE. The CDR3 has 14 amino acids. The CDR3 sequence is CASSVVEANTEAFF. The CDR3 DNA sequence: TGTGCCAGCAGCGTAGTTGAAGCTAACACTGAAGCTTTCTTT.

V gene TRBV14 combines with J gene TRBJ2-7, with 12 bases that match TRBD2. The germline CDR1 and CDR2 sequences are SGHDN and FVKESK. V lost 3 bases to trimming and J lost 0 bases; unmatched junction nucleotides: 3. The CDR3 is made up of 16 amino acids. The CDR3 nucleotides read TGTGCCAGCAGCCACGGACTAGCGGGATACTCCTACGAGCAGTACTTC. Residues: CASSHGLAGYSYEQYF.

With regard to this clone: Other nucleotide sequences from this sample produce the same CDR3. This chain connects TRBV18 to TRBJ1-1, with D perhaps matching TRBD1 (5 bases). CDR3 length: 13 residues. The V end lost 4 bases, the J end lost 3 bases, and 9 bases lay between the germline ends. The germline V gene encodes CDR1 KGHSH and CDR2 LQKENI. This chain's CDR3 is CASSQGLDTEAFF. DNA of the CDR3: TGTGCCAGCTCACAGGGGTTGGACACTGAAGCTTTCTTT. Based on the CDR3 plus reference TRBV18 and TRBJ1-1, the full variable domain is NAGVMQNPRHLVRRRGQEARLRCSPMKGHSHVYWYRQLPEEGLKFMVYLQKENIIDESGMPKERFSAEFPKEGPSILRIQQVVRGDSAAYFCASSQGLDTEAFFGQGTRLTVV.

The chain joins TRBV27 to TRBJ1-3; D gene unclear. V lost 8 bases, J lost 8 bases, and 19 bases lay in between. Germline V gives CDR1 MNHEY, CDR2 SMNVEV (reference sequence). The CDR3 is 14 amino acids. CDR3 nucleotide sequence: TGTGCCAGCGGACGTTCCGGAGTGGGAGACACCATATATTTT. Translation: CASGRSGVGDTIYF.

The chain links TRBV9 to TRBJ2-3; weak D call: TRBD1 (6 bases). Between the trimmed V and J ends, which lost 6 bases and 2 bases, there was a span of 13 bases. The CDR3 totals 14 residues. CDR1 and CDR2 from the germline V gene are SGDLS and YYNGEE. DNA of the CDR3: TGTGCCAGCAACCGGGACACCTACACAGATACGCAGTATTTT. Translated: CASNRDTYTDTQYF.

This clone is a singleton in its sample. The V gene is TRBV9, the J gene TRBJ2-3; 7 positions match TRBD2. The CDR3 is made up of 17 amino acids. V lost 4 bases to trimming and J lost 1 base; unmatched junction nucleotides: 12. Looked up from germline, CDR1 is SGDLS and CDR2 is YYNGEE. The CDR3 region is CASSSPRDYARTDTQYF. The CDR3 nucleotides read TGTGCCAGCAGCTCCCCCAGGGACTACGCTCGCACAGATACGCAGTATTTT.

The chain uses TRBV7-2 and TRBJ1-5; maybe TRBD1 (6 bases). Trimming shortened V by 5 bases and J by 6 bases, and 11 bases separated the two germline ends. Germline assignment: CDR1 SGHTA and CDR2 FQGNSA. The CDR3 has 13 residues. The CDR3 region is CASSLGAVQPQHF. DNA for the CDR3: TGTGCCAGCAGCCTGGGGGCGGTTCAGCCCCAGCATTTT.

The chain is built from TRBV28 and TRBJ1-6, with TRBD1 matching 8 bases. Per germline, CDR1 MDHEN and CDR2 SYDVKM. The CDR3 length is 14 residues. J lost 10 bases, V lost 1 base, and 3 bases had no gene match. CDR3 nucleotides: TGTGCCAGCAGTTTATACAGGGGGGACTCACCCCTCCACTTT. Translating it yields CASSLYRGDSPLHF.

The chain carries TRBV7-2 and TRBJ1-5; 8 positions match TRBD1. This CDR3 has 15 residues. Looked up from germline, CDR1 is SGHTA and CDR2 is FQGNSA. V lost 3 bases to trimming and J lost 7 bases; unmatched junction nucleotides: 8. CDR3 sequence: CASSLAGGVGQPQHF. The CDR3, as DNA: TGTGCCAGCAGCTTGGCAGGGGGCGTAGGGCAGCCCCAGCATTTT.

This chain links TRBV10-3 with TRBJ1-6, with no clear D. V was pared by 4 bases and J by 0 bases, with 13 bases between. Per the germline V gene, CDR1 is ENHRY and CDR2 is SYGVKD. The CDR3 is 17 residues long. This CDR3 is CAISGRKESSYNSPLHF. In DNA, the CDR3 is TGTGCCATCAGTGGGAGGAAGGAGAGCTCCTATAATTCACCCCTCCACTTT.

The V gene is TRBV9, the J gene TRBJ2-7; possible D gene TRBD1, 6 bases. The CDR3 extends over 14 amino acids. The germline V and J ends were trimmed by 4 bases and 5 bases, with 16 bases remaining between them. Germline V lookup: CDR1 SGDLS, CDR2 YYNGEE. The CDR3 reads CASSPSRTEHEQYF. The CDR3 coding sequence is TGTGCCAGCAGCCCCTCACGGACAGAGCACGAGCAGTACTTC.

This rearrangement joins TRBV6-1 to TRBJ2-1; TRBD2 is a possible D gene (6 bases). Germline V gives CDR1 MNHNS, CDR2 SASEGT. CDR3 length equals 16 residues. V lost 4 bases and J 0 bases, leaving 13 bases between the germline ends. For the CDR3, the DNA is TGTGCCAGCAGTGGCCGGGACTCGAGCTCCTACAATGAGCAGTTCTTC. Protein sequence: CASSGRDSSSYNEQFF.

V usage is TRBV18 and J usage is TRBJ2-5, with 9 nucleotides matching TRBD1. Germline V gives CDR1 KGHSH, CDR2 LQKENI. J was trimmed by 5 bases and V by 5 bases; bases with no gene match: 6. The CDR3 is 14 amino acids. CDR3 protein: CASSVDRGGETQYF. The CDR3 DNA is TGTGCCAGCTCAGTGGACAGGGGTGGTGAGACCCAGTACTTC.

The CDR3 nucleotides read TGTGCCAGCAGCTTCTTTGCGGGAGGAGACGGGGAGCTGTTTTTT. This sequence encodes CASSFFAGGDGELFF. The gene calls are TRBV7-9 and TRBJ2-2; 8 nucleotides line up with TRBD2. Germline CDR1 SEHNR, CDR2 FQNEAQ (reference sequence). The CDR3 is 15 amino acids. V trimming: 3 bases; J trimming: 7 bases; junction bases outside the gene matches: 7.

Only a few counts were recorded for this clone. The chain recombines TRBV4-3 with TRBJ1-3; no clear D gene. Trimming cost V 0 bases and J 4 bases, with 10 bases left between them. The germline CDR1 and CDR2 sequences are LGHNA and YSLEER. This CDR3 comprises 15 residues. The CDR3 DNA reads TGCGCCAGCAGCCAAGAAACAGCGGCGGGAAACACCATATATTTT. Translating gives CASSQETAAGNTIYF.

The CDR3 is CASSRTGTGTGANVLTF. The CDR3 nucleotides are TGTGCCAGCAGCCGAACCGGGACAGGGACCGGGGCCAACGTCCTGACTTTC. The V gene is TRBV5-6, the J gene TRBJ2-6; 9 nucleotides agree with TRBD1. Germline V gene data show CDR1 as SGHDT and CDR2 as YYEEEE. With 4 bases clipped from V and 4 bases from J, the junction kept 9 bases outside the gene matches. The CDR3 runs 17 residues. Combining the CDR3 with reference TRBV5-6 and TRBJ2-6 gives the whole variable domain DAGVTQSPTHLIKTRGQQVTLRCSPKSGHDTVSWYQQALGQGPQFIFQYYEEEERQRGNFPDRFSGHQFPNYSSELNVNALLLGDSALYLCASSRTGTGTGANVLTFGAGSRLTVL.

The V call is TRBV27, the J call TRBJ2-1; 10 bases agree with TRBD2. The CDR3 sequence is 17 residues long. Germline CDR1 MNHEY, CDR2 SMNVEV (reference sequence). V gave up 5 bases and J gave up 8 bases; unmatched junction bases: 15. In DNA, the CDR3 is TGTGCCAGCAGTGCGCCGGGACTAGCGTTGACAAGGGATGAGCAGTTCTTC. It codes for CASSAPGLALTRDEQFF.

J is TRBJ2-7 and V is TRBV5-5, with 11 bases matching TRBD2. V shed 0 bases and J 1 base; nucleotides not matched to a gene: 6. CDR3 length: 17 amino acids. Germline CDR1 and CDR2: SGHKS and YYEKEE (reference sequence). CDR3 DNA sequence: TGTGCCAGCAGCTTGGGGGGGCTAGCGGGAGGTTCCTACGAGCAGTACTTC. Protein: CASSLGGLAGGSYEQYF.

V is TRBV7-2 and J is TRBJ2-1, with a possible D match to TRBD1 (6 bases). V lost 5 bases, J lost 12 bases, and 26 bases lay in between. Germline loops: CDR1 SGHTA, CDR2 FQGNSA. This CDR3 has 16 residues. CDR3: CASSGVRTDLAYVQFF. The CDR3 nucleotides are TGTGCCAGCAGCGGCGTGCGGACAGACCTTGCGTACGTGCAGTTCTTC.

The chain couples TRBV19 to TRBJ2-7; 12 bases align to TRBD2. The CDR3 has 15 residues. Germline V lookup: CDR1 LNHDA, CDR2 SQIVND (reference sequence). The junction had 9 bases not matched to a gene; V was cut back by 3 bases and J by 9 bases. The CDR3 nucleotides are TGTGCCAGTAGTATCCCGGGACTAGCGGGCGCGAGGCAGTACTTC. It encodes CASSIPGLAGARQYF.

This clone showed up just once. V and J are TRBV29-1 and TRBJ1-1; no clear D. CDR3 length: 13 residues. Germline V gene sequence: CDR1 SQVTM, CDR2 ANQGSEA. The V end lost 7 bases, the J end lost 4 bases, and 16 bases lay between the germline ends. CDR3 nucleotide sequence: TGCAGCGCCGTCTTAGGGCGGGCCACTGAAGCTTTCTTT. Amino acids: CSAVLGRATEAFF.

The chain uses TRBV5-1 and TRBJ2-7; tentative D call: TRBD2 (6 bases). The CDR3 sequence is 14 residues long. Deletions cut 4 bases from V and 0 bases from J, with 11 bases between. Germline V gene lookup returns CDR1 SGHRS and CDR2 YFSETQ. CDR3 sequence: CASSRVGGSYEQYF. DNA for the CDR3: TGCGCCAGCAGCCGAGTGGGGGGCTCCTACGAGCAGTACTTC.

This chain uses TRBV5-1 with TRBJ2-5; TRBD2 is a possible D gene (6 bases). The CDR3 loop spans 15 amino acids. Germline V gene data show CDR1 as SGHRS and CDR2 as YFSETQ. V was pared by 4 bases and J by 7 bases, with 20 bases between. DNA of the CDR3: TGCGCCAGCAGCGTGGGACTCCTTAGGGGTGTGACCCAGTACTTC. It specifies CASSVGLLRGVTQYF.

This chain uses TRBV6-1 with TRBJ1-2; no clear D gene. The CDR3 runs 12 residues. CDR1 and CDR2 (germline): MNHNS, SASEGT. Deletions cut 3 bases from V and 4 bases from J, with 6 bases between. This CDR3 is CASSEDSYGYTF. The CDR3 DNA sequence: TGTGCCAGCAGTGAGGACTCCTATGGCTACACCTTC.

Here the CDR3 DNA reads TGTGCCACCGGTGGCGGGGAGCTGTTTTTT. Translating it yields CATGGGELFF. The chain employs TRBV6-5 and TRBJ2-2; D is ambiguous. The germline gives CDR1 MNHEY, CDR2 SVGAGI. The CDR3 consists of 10 residues. Trimming stripped 10 bases from V and 7 bases from J, with 7 bases between.

This sequence joins TRBV4-3 and TRBJ1-2; possible D gene TRBD1, 5 bases. Germline V gene lookup returns CDR1 LGHNA and CDR2 YSLEER. Trimming took 0 bases from V and 8 from J, leaving 16 bases between them. The CDR3 extends over 15 amino acids. CDR3 bases: TGCGCCAGCAGCCAAGATCGGTTGGGGCGAGGAGGCTACACCTTC. Its translation is CASSQDRLGRGGYTF.

The chain links TRBV7-2 to TRBJ2-5; 8 positions agree with TRBD1. The V gene's germline CDR1 is SGHTA and CDR2 FQGNSA. Germline trimming cut 10 bases from V and 4 bases from J; bases unmatched to any gene: 14. The CDR3 has 15 residues. CDR3 sequence: CATTFRTGILETQYF. The CDR3 DNA sequence: TGTGCCACCACTTTCAGGACAGGGATTTTAGAGACCCAGTACTTC.